This T cell receptor beta chain came from a study of T cell responses to AZD1222 COVID-19 vaccine. Study overall: Pooled samples include second doses given at about 4 or 12 weeks. Overall study results and limits: Receipt of two AZD1222 doses was followed by a rise in Spike-specific TCR breadth and depth.

The protocol was immunoSEQ multiplex PCR, while the TCRdb copy is restricted to in-frame clones and leaves out a portion. The sample has 140,000 to 150,000 clones, around 89% seen once. Germline V gene data show CDR1 as MGHRA and CDR2 as YSYEKL. With 1 base removed from V and 4 bases from J, the gap between germline ends came to 11 bases. This CDR3 region has 15 residues. On this clone itself: Its target is unknown.

V and J are TRBV4-1 and TRBJ1-5; TRBD1 is a possible D gene (5 bases). The specimen comprised peripheral blood, sampled on day 0 of AZD1222 vaccination. This TCR derives from an adult in good health. The CDR3 loop is CASSQGGLQNQPQHF. DNA of the CDR3: TGCGCCAGCAGCCAAGGGGGCCTCCAGAATCAGCCCCAGCATTTT.